This T cell receptor beta chain was found in a study of cytomegalovirus exposure and HLA in healthy donors. The study, taken as a whole, reports: In an earlier analysis, in 540 or so donors, most V segments appeared productive either ~90% or ~30% of the time. Most sequenced TCRs were rare (though some public TCRs occurred in many donors).

It was with 60 Vbeta and 13 Jbeta primers that the PCR ran. Assay: immunoSEQ multiplex PCR; the TCRdb copy retains only in-frame clones and omits some. The sample holds roughly 160,000 clones; roughly 84% are singletons and the top ten take about 0.39%. A note on this clone: Its cognate antigen is unknown.

Per germline, CDR1 MNHNS and CDR2 SASEGT. Between the trimmed V and J ends, which lost 6 bases and 6 bases, there was a span of 15 bases. The CDR3 totals 14 residues. This TCR came from a boy aged 2 to 10 in good health and CMV-seronegative. The specimen was PBMCs. This rearrangement joins TRBV6-1 to TRBJ2-1, with D tentatively TRBD2 (5 bases). In DNA form, the CDR3 reads TGTGCCAGCAGCGTGGACTTGGCGGGCAATGAGCAGTTCTTC. Its protein is CASSVDLAGNEQFF.